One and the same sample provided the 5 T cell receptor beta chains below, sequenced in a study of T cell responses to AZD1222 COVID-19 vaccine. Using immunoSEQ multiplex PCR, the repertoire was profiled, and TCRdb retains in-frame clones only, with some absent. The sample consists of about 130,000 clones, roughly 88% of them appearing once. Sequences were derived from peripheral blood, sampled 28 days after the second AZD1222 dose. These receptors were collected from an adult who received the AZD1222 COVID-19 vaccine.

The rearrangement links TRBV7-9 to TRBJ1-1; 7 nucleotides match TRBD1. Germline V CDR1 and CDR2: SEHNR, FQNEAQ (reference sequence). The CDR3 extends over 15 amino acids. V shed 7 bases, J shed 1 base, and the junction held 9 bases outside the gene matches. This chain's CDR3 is CASNPDRERNTEAFF. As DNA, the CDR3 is TGTGCCAGCAATCCTGACAGGGAACGGAACACTGAAGCTTTCTTT.

The CDR3 reads CTSSRPTTGLLNQPQHF. The CDR3 DNA reads as TGCACCAGCAGCCGGCCTACAACGGGACTCCTCAATCAGCCCCAGCATTTT. This chain joins TRBV1 and TRBJ1-5. TRBV1 constitutes a pseudogene. The CDR3 runs to 17 residues.

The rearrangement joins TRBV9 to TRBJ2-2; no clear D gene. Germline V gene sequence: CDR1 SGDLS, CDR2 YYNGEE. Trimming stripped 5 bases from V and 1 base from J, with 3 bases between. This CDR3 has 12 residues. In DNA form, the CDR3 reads TGTGCCAGCAGGAGGAACACCGGGGAGCTGTTTTTT. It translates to CASRRNTGELFF. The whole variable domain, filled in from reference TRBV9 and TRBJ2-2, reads DSGVTQTPKHLITATGQRVTLRCSPRSGDLSVYWYQQSLDQGLQFLIQYYNGEERAKGNILERFSAQQFPDLHSELNLSSLELGDSALYFCASRRNTGELFFGEGSRLTVL.

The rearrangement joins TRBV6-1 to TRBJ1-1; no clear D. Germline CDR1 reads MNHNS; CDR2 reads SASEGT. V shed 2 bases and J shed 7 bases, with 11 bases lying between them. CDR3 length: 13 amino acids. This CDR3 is CASSEKDRSEAFF. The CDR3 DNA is TGTGCCAGCAGTGAAAAGGACCGGAGTGAAGCTTTCTTT.

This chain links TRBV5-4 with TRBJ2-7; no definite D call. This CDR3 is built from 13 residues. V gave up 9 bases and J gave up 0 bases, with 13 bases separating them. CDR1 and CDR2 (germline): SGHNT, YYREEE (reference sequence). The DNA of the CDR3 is TGTGCCATGACTGCAAAGGGCTCCTACGAGCAGTACTTC. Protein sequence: CAMTAKGSYEQYF.